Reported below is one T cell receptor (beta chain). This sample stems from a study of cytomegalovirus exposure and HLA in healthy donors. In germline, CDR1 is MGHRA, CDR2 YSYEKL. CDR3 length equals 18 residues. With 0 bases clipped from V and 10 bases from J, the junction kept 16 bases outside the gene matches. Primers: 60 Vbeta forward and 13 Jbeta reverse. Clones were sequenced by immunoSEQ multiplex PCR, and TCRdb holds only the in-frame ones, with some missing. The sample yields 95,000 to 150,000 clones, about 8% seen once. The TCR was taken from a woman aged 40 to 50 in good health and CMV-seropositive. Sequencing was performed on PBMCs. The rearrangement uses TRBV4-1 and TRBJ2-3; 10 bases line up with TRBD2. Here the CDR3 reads CASSQDLAGASPYRSQYF. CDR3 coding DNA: TGCGCCAGCAGCCAAGACCTAGCGGGGGCCAGCCCCTACAGATCGCAGTATTTT.